Each of the 23 T cell receptor beta chains below was sequenced from the same sample in a study of response to subunit inactivated influenza vaccine. TCRdb ran MiXCR on the RT-PCR reads and lists one entry per CDR3 protein. The data hold under 850,000 distinct CDR3 sequences, with around a sixth observed a single time. This specimen consisted of PBMCs from blood, obtained more than 4 days after vaccination. These receptors were obtained from a man aged 50-59 years who received an inactivated influenza vaccine.

The chain carries TRBV5-1 and TRBJ2-5; D gene unclear. The CDR3 length is 15 residues. Trimming cost V 0 bases and J 4 bases, with 13 bases left between them. CDR1 is SGHRS and CDR2 is YFSETQ in the germline V gene. The CDR3 is CASSLALNSLETQYF. CDR3 bases: TGCGCCAGCAGCTTGGCTCTGAACTCACTAGAGACCCAGTACTTC.

This clonotype was seen a handful of times. The V call is TRBV5-1, the J call TRBJ2-7; TRBD1 agrees at 12 bases. Germline V lookup: CDR1 SGHRS, CDR2 YFSETQ. J lost 7 bases, V lost 3 bases, and 5 bases had no gene match. The CDR3 is made up of 14 amino acids. The CDR3 here is CASSSGDRGREQYF. For the CDR3, the DNA is TGCGCCAGCAGCTCAGGGGACAGGGGGCGTGAGCAGTACTTC.

This clonotype came up a few times. The chain combines TRBV29-1 with TRBJ2-7; D is unresolved. The CDR3 loop spans 13 amino acids. V was clipped by 4 bases and J by 4 bases, with 14 bases between them. Germline V gene sequence: CDR1 SQVTM, CDR2 ANQGSEA. CDR3 in amino acids: CSVGDPVSYEQYF. The CDR3 nucleotides are TGCAGCGTTGGGGATCCAGTTTCGTACGAGCAGTACTTC.

This clonotype was counted many times. The chain has TRBV6-5 and TRBJ2-2; TRBD1 matches at 7 bases. CDR1 MNHEY and CDR2 SVGAGI come from the germline V gene. V trimming: 2 bases; J trimming: 1 base; junction bases outside the gene matches: 13. The CDR3 is 19 amino acids. This CDR3 is CASSYLRRQGVVNTGELFF. The CDR3 DNA reads TGTGCCAGCAGTTACCTACGTCGGCAGGGGGTAGTGAACACCGGGGAGCTGTTTTTT.

This clonotype was seen more than once but under ten times. CDR3 nucleotide sequence: TGCGCCAGCAGTCCGGCCCCACTAGCTAGCACAGATACGCAGTATTTT. As protein: CASSPAPLASTDTQYF. This chain links TRBV5-1 with TRBJ2-3, with D perhaps matching TRBD2 (6 bases). The V end lost 5 bases, the J end lost 0 bases, and 16 bases lay between the germline ends. From germline, CDR1 is SGHRS and CDR2 YFSETQ. The CDR3 consists of 16 residues.

This sequence joins TRBV4-2 and TRBJ1-6; D is undetermined. Trimming took 7 bases from V and 0 from J, leaving 22 bases between them. Looked up from germline, CDR1 is LGHNA and CDR2 is YNFKEQ. This CDR3 spans 19 amino acids. Here the CDR3 reads CASNPALQSTSSYNSPLHF. CDR3 sequence (DNA): TGTGCCAGCAACCCCGCCCTACAGAGTACGAGCTCCTATAATTCACCCCTCCACTTT.

This clonotype came up a few times. The V gene is TRBV27, the J gene TRBJ2-1; TRBD2 matches at 11 bases. This CDR3 comprises 15 residues. Per the germline V gene, CDR1 is MNHEY and CDR2 is SMNVEV (reference sequence). V lost 8 bases to trimming and J lost 6 bases; unmatched junction nucleotides: 9. CDR3 protein: CASRRSGGGINEQFF. The CDR3 DNA reads as TGTGCCAGCCGCCGTAGCGGGGGGGGCATCAATGAGCAGTTCTTC.

This clonotype was counted many times. The chain couples TRBV20-1 to TRBJ2-1; 10 positions match TRBD2. The CDR3 length is 17 residues. Germline V gene lookup returns CDR1 DFQATT and CDR2 SNEGSKA (reference sequence). With 3 bases clipped from V and 0 bases from J, the junction kept 8 bases outside the gene matches. CDR3 in DNA: TGCAGTGCTAGTAGTAGGACTAGCGGAAGCTCCTACAATGAGCAGTTCTTC. Amino acid sequence: CSASSRTSGSSYNEQFF.

CDR3 DNA sequence: TGCAGTGCTAGAGATAGTACCCGAACGGAGACCCAGTACTTC. It is translated as CSARDSTRTETQYF. The chain uses TRBV20-1 and TRBJ2-5, with D unresolved. Looked up from germline, CDR1 is DFQATT and CDR2 is SNEGSKA (reference sequence). V shed 0 bases and J shed 5 bases, with 13 bases lying between them. The CDR3 runs to 14 residues.

A few counts support this clonotype. This rearrangement joins TRBV7-9 to TRBJ2-5; D might be TRBD2 (6 bases). Germline values: CDR1 SEHNR, CDR2 FQNEAQ (reference sequence). V was clipped by 4 bases and J by 2 bases, with 14 bases between them. The CDR3 spans 15 residues. As DNA, the CDR3 is TGTGCCAGCAGCTACGCGGGACTGGGGCAAGAGACCCAGTACTTC. This sequence encodes CASSYAGLGQETQYF.

The sample holds a few counts of this clonotype. This rearrangement joins TRBV20-1 to TRBJ2-7; D is unclear. The CDR3 extends over 11 amino acids. V was cut by 7 bases and J by 2 bases, with 9 bases left in between. The V gene's germline CDR1 is DFQATT and CDR2 SNEGSKA (reference sequence). The CDR3 nucleotides are TGCAGTGGTGGCTGGACCTACGAGCAGTACTTC. This gives the protein CSGGWTYEQYF.

Only a few counts were recorded for this clonotype. CDR3 nucleotide sequence: TGTGCCAGCAGTTTAATGACCGATTATGGCTACACCTTC. Its protein is CASSLMTDYGYTF. The chain carries TRBV12-3 or TRBV12-4 and TRBJ1-2, with no clear D. The germline V and J ends were trimmed by 2 bases and 5 bases, with 9 bases remaining between them. The CDR3 consists of 13 residues.

J is TRBJ1-3 and V is TRBV2, with TRBD1 identical over 7 bases. With 5 bases clipped from V and 0 bases from J, the junction kept 4 bases outside the gene matches. The CDR3 extends over 15 amino acids. CDR1 SNHLY and CDR2 FYNNEI come from the germline V gene. The CDR3 protein is CASSRRDSSGNTIYF. CDR3 in DNA: TGTGCCAGCAGTCGCCGGGACAGCTCTGGAAACACCATATATTTT.

This clonotype has only a few counts. This chain connects TRBV10-3 to TRBJ2-1, with 8 positions matching TRBD1. CDR1 and CDR2 (germline): ENHRY, SYGVKD. V shed 10 bases, J shed 4 bases, and the junction held 9 bases outside the gene matches. CDR3 length: 14 amino acids. The CDR3 region is CATSWGTGYNEQFF. The CDR3 DNA reads TGTGCCACCTCCTGGGGGACAGGTTACAATGAGCAGTTCTTC.

The rearrangement joins TRBV11-3 to TRBJ2-1; 8 nucleotides align to TRBD1. With V trimmed by 5 bases and J by 2 bases, 8 bases remained unmatched. This CDR3 region has 16 residues. Germline CDR1 is SGHNT and CDR2 is YENEEA. CDR3 residues: CASSPRADRAYNEQFF. The CDR3 DNA follows: TGTGCCAGCAGCCCCAGAGCGGACAGGGCCTACAATGAGCAGTTCTTC.

This clonotype appeared a few times. The chain is built from TRBV10-3 and TRBJ2-5; the D call may be TRBD1 or TRBD2 (5 bases each). Germline CDR1 ENHRY, CDR2 SYGVKD. V lost 6 bases and J 1 base, leaving 18 bases between the germline ends. The CDR3 runs 16 residues. CDR3 residues: CAISPSRASSQETQYF. The CDR3 bases are TGTGCCATCAGCCCCAGCAGGGCTAGCAGCCAAGAGACCCAGTACTTC.

This clonotype was seen ten or more times. The genes are TRBV7-2 and TRBJ2-1, with a possible D match to TRBD2 (5 bases). The CDR3 spans 14 residues. Germline V CDR1 and CDR2: SGHTA, FQGNSA. Trimming cost V 6 bases and J 3 bases, with 12 bases left between them. This chain's CDR3 is CASRSLRVYNEQFF. The DNA for the CDR3 is TGTGCCAGCAGGTCCTTGCGGGTCTACAATGAGCAGTTCTTC.

CDR3 loop: CASSIPLAGGGEQFF. CDR3 DNA sequence: TGTGCCAGTAGTATTCCCCTAGCGGGGGGAGGGGAGCAGTTCTTC. V gene TRBV19 combines with J gene TRBJ2-1; 11 bases align to TRBD2. There are 15 residues in the CDR3. Germline lookup yields CDR1 LNHDA and CDR2 SQIVND (reference sequence). Trimming removed 3 bases from V and 10 bases from J; junction bases left unmatched: 8.

This clonotype came up many times. CDR3 region: CASSYSTRMNTEAFF. As DNA, the CDR3 is TGTGCCAGCAGTTACTCGACCAGAATGAACACTGAAGCTTTCTTT. The chain recombines TRBV6-5 with TRBJ1-1, with D hard to call. V was cut by 0 bases and J by 0 bases, with 8 bases left in between. Germline CDR1 MNHEY, CDR2 SVGAGI. This CDR3 has 15 amino acids.

In this sample, this clonotype turned up a few times. V usage is TRBV3-1 and J usage is TRBJ1-5; D uncertain. The V end lost 0 bases, the J end lost 5 bases, and 20 bases lay between the germline ends. Germline V CDR1 and CDR2: LGHDT, YNNKEL (reference sequence). The CDR3 consists of 18 residues. Here the CDR3 DNA reads TGTGCCAGCAGCCAAGATCCCTCGGATCATGGGTATGATCAGCCCCAGCATTTT. Translating gives CASSQDPSDHGYDQPQHF.

This clonotype was observed at least ten times. This rearrangement joins TRBV13 to TRBJ2-2, with a weak D call TRBD2 (5 bases). The CDR3 extends over 17 amino acids. Germline-derived CDR1 and CDR2 are PRHDT and FYEKMQ (reference sequence). V lost 0 bases, J lost 4 bases, and 15 bases lay in between. The CDR3 loop reads CASSLGGGPRSTGELFF. Here the CDR3 DNA reads TGTGCCAGCAGCTTAGGAGGCGGGCCGCGCAGCACCGGGGAGCTGTTTTTT. The full variable domain, in which reference TRBV13 and TRBJ2-2 provide the parts outside the CDR3, is AAGVIQSPRHLIKEKRETATLKCYPIPRHDTVYWYQQGPGQDPQFLISFYEKMQSDKGSIPDRFSAQQFSDYHSELNMSSLELGDSALYFCASSLGGGPRSTGELFFGEGSRLTVL.

The chain is built from TRBV7-6 and TRBJ2-3; 8 bases are shared with TRBD2. Germline CDR1 is SGHVS and CDR2 is FNYEAQ. The V segment lost 5 bases and the J segment 4 bases; nucleotides outside the gene matches: 8. The CDR3 length is 15 residues. As DNA, the CDR3 is TGTGCCAGCAGCGCGGGACTAGTCGGTGCAGATACGCAGTATTTT. It encodes CASSAGLVGADTQYF.

Many counts were recorded for this clonotype. The chain couples TRBV7-2 to TRBJ1-3; D not resolved. V gave up 1 base and J gave up 4 bases, with 11 bases separating them. There are 15 residues in the CDR3. In germline, CDR1 is SGHTA, CDR2 FQGNSA. In nucleotides, the CDR3 is TGTGCCAGCAGCTTAGAAGTGGGCAACGGAAACACCATATATTTT. It translates to CASSLEVGNGNTIYF.